A single sample is the source of the 26 T cell receptor beta chains below, sequenced in a study of long-term antiretroviral therapy in people with HIV. An immunoSEQ assay, version v3.0, was performed at survey level. The protocol was immunoSEQ multiplex PCR, while the TCRdb copy is restricted to in-frame clones and leaves out a portion. In the table there are fewer than 35,000 clones, 65% to 90% of which are singletons. Sequencing was performed on unsorted PBMCs, taken roughly 3.3 years after starting antiretroviral therapy. The receptors here all came from a young man with HIV.

As to this clone: The same CDR3 can be traced to other DNA sequences in this sample. The chain couples TRBV5-6 to TRBJ2-7; maybe TRBD1 (5 bases). The CDR3 runs to 14 residues. With 0 bases removed from V and 4 bases from J, the gap between germline ends came to 11 bases. From germline, CDR1 is SGHDT and CDR2 YYEEEE. The CDR3 region is CASSLGQGAYEQYF. The DNA of the CDR3 is TGTGCCAGCAGCTTGGGGCAGGGCGCGTACGAGCAGTACTTC.

This clone showed up just once. V usage is TRBV5-1 and J usage is TRBJ1-1, with TRBD1 identical over 7 bases. Germline V gives CDR1 SGHRS, CDR2 YFSETQ. V lost 5 bases to trimming and J lost 1 base; unmatched junction nucleotides: 8. CDR3 length: 15 residues. The CDR3 nucleotides are TGCGCCAGCAGGGAGGGGGCGAGGGGGAACACTGAAGCTTTCTTT. The encoded protein is CASREGARGNTEAFF.

J is TRBJ2-4 and V is TRBV7-9; 9 nucleotides match TRBD1. Germline V gene sequence: CDR1 SEHNR, CDR2 FQNEAQ (reference sequence). CDR3 length equals 14 residues. The junction had 6 bases not matched to a gene; V was cut back by 5 bases and J by 7 bases. CDR3 sequence reads: CASSQGTGRNIQYF. The CDR3 DNA follows: TGTGCCAGCAGCCAGGGGACAGGGCGGAACATTCAGTACTTC.

The J gene is TRBJ2-4, the V gene TRBV2; 10 bases match TRBD2. Germline CDR1 SNHLY, CDR2 FYNNEI. V lost 6 bases and J lost 0; bases outside the gene matches: 8. The CDR3 is made up of 17 amino acids. DNA of the CDR3: TGTGCCAGCAGGCTCCTAGCGGGGGACCTAGCCAAAAACATTCAGTACTTC. It yields the protein CASRLLAGDLAKNIQYF.

This sequence joins TRBV4-2 and TRBJ1-1; D not certain. Germline CDR1 reads LGHNA; CDR2 reads YNFKEQ. Trimming left V 0 bases short and J 4 bases short, with 9 bases between. This CDR3 is 14 amino acids long. The CDR3 is CASSQDKSGTEAFF. The DNA of the CDR3 is TGTGCCAGCAGCCAAGATAAGAGTGGCACTGAAGCTTTCTTT.

The chain has TRBV5-1 and TRBJ2-2; 7 nucleotides agree with TRBD1. The CDR3 covers 17 residues. Germline loops: CDR1 SGHRS, CDR2 YFSETQ. V shed 3 bases and J 2 bases; nucleotides not matched to a gene: 10. The CDR3 loop is CASSSGPGQTNTGELFF. CDR3 in DNA: TGCGCCAGCAGCTCAGGGCCGGGACAGACCAACACCGGGGAGCTGTTTTTT.

The chain has TRBV5-8 and TRBJ2-7; tentatively, D is TRBD2 (5 bases). Trimming left V 4 bases short and J 6 bases short, with 17 bases between. This CDR3 spans 14 amino acids. Germline V CDR1 and CDR2: SGHTS, YDEGEE. The DNA of the CDR3 is TGTGCCAGCAGCATCCGGGATAACGTCCGCGAGCAGTACTTC. Its translation is CASSIRDNVREQYF.

The rearrangement links TRBV6-1 to TRBJ1-5, with D possibly being TRBD1 (5 bases). Between the trimmed V and J ends, which lost 1 base and 4 bases, there was a span of 8 bases. This CDR3 is built from 14 residues. The germline CDR1 and CDR2 sequences are MNHNS and SASEGT. CDR3 amino acids: CASSEGQWNQPQHF. The CDR3 nucleotides read TGTGCCAGCAGTGAAGGACAGTGGAATCAGCCCCAGCATTTT.

V gene TRBV7-9 combines with J gene TRBJ1-1; tentative D call: TRBD1 (5 bases). This CDR3 is 13 amino acids long. Germline V gene lookup returns CDR1 SEHNR and CDR2 FQNEAQ (reference sequence). Trimming pared 3 bases from V and 1 base from J, leaving 6 bases between. The CDR3, as DNA: TGTGCCAGCAGCTTCAGGGAGAACACTGAAGCTTTCTTT. Translated: CASSFRENTEAFF.

The chain joins TRBV5-1 to TRBJ1-1; D call uncertain. The V end lost 4 bases, the J end lost 5 bases, and 15 bases lay between the germline ends. In germline, CDR1 is SGHRS, CDR2 YFSETQ. The CDR3 extends over 14 amino acids. The CDR3, as DNA: TGCGCCAGCAGCCTGAATGAGGGCGGGACTGAAGCTTTCTTT. Protein product: CASSLNEGGTEAFF.

The chain uses TRBV28 and TRBJ2-1; perhaps D is TRBD1 or TRBD2 (6 bases each). Germline CDR1 is MDHEN and CDR2 is SYDVKM. The CDR3 runs 17 residues. The V end was cut by 4 bases, the J end by 2 bases, with 18 bases between. The CDR3 here is CASSSGWGAIAYNEQFF. CDR3 bases: TGTGCCAGCAGTTCCGGCTGGGGGGCAATAGCCTACAATGAGCAGTTCTTC.

The rearrangement links TRBV27 to TRBJ2-3; no reliable D call. The CDR3 length is 12 residues. Deletions cut 5 bases from V and 4 bases from J, with 7 bases between. Germline V gene data show CDR1 as MNHEY and CDR2 as SMNVEV (reference sequence). The chain's CDR3 is CASSVLPDTQYF. The CDR3, as DNA: TGTGCCAGCAGTGTCTTACCAGATACGCAGTATTTT.

The genes are TRBV5-1 and TRBJ1-1; possibly TRBD1 for D (6 bases). The CDR3 has 14 amino acids. V shed 0 bases and J shed 5 bases, with 11 bases lying between them. CDR1 is SGHRS, CDR2 YFSETQ, per germline. This CDR3 is CASSLEQGRTEAFF. The CDR3 DNA reads TGCGCCAGCAGCTTGGAACAGGGAAGAACTGAAGCTTTCTTT. Variable domain in full (rest from reference TRBV5-1 and TRBJ1-1): KAGVTQTPRYLIKTRGQQVTLSCSPISGHRSVSWYQQTPGQGLQFLFEYFSETQRNKGNFPGRFSGRQFSNSRSEMNVSTLELGDSALYLCASSLEQGRTEAFFGQGTRLTVV.

The genes are TRBV29-1 and TRBJ2-1, with 7 bases aligning to TRBD2. The V and J ends lost 7 bases and 9 bases, in that order; junction bases with no gene match: 12. CDR3 length: 13 amino acids. CDR1 SQVTM and CDR2 ANQGSEA come from the germline V gene. The CDR3 DNA sequence: TGCAGCGCCGACCCCGGGGGGAAGGTTGAGCAGTTCTTC. Protein sequence: CSADPGGKVEQFF.

This rearrangement joins TRBV5-6 to TRBJ2-2; D gene unclear. The CDR3 has 16 amino acids. With 0 bases removed from V and 0 bases from J, the gap between germline ends came to 9 bases. Germline CDR1 reads SGHDT; CDR2 reads YYEEEE. Here the CDR3 DNA reads TGTGCCAGCAGCTTGGGAGCATTCGCGAACACCGGGGAGCTGTTTTTT. This gives the protein CASSLGAFANTGELFF.

The V and J genes are TRBV7-9 and TRBJ1-1, with 10 nucleotides matching TRBD1. V was clipped by 5 bases and J by 2 bases; unmatched bases: 17. Germline V gene sequence: CDR1 SEHNR, CDR2 FQNEAQ (reference sequence). There are 19 residues in the CDR3. The CDR3 spells CASSPSWVGQGRHNTEAFF. CDR3 in DNA: TGTGCCAGCAGCCCCAGCTGGGTGGGACAGGGGCGACATAACACTGAAGCTTTCTTT.

The chain employs TRBV20-1 and TRBJ2-1; maybe TRBD2 (5 bases). The germline V gene encodes CDR1 DFQATT and CDR2 SNEGSKA (reference sequence). The CDR3 totals 11 residues. Trimming took off 6 bases at V and 7 bases at J, with 10 bases between the two ends. In nucleotides, the CDR3 is TGCAGTGCCTCCCGGACTAATGAGCAGTTCTTC. The encoded protein is CSASRTNEQFF.

V and J are TRBV9 and TRBJ1-4; D uncertain. The V end lost 0 bases, the J end lost 10 bases, and 16 bases lay between the germline ends. The length of the CDR3 is 15 residues. Germline loops: CDR1 SGDLS, CDR2 YYNGEE. The CDR3 DNA follows: TGTGCCAGCAGCGTAGAAGGGAATCCCTGGGGAAAACTGTTTTTT. Its protein is CASSVEGNPWGKLFF.

This sequence joins TRBV11-2 and TRBJ1-2; weak D call: TRBD1 (6 bases). Trimming took 0 bases from V and 7 from J, leaving 18 bases between them. Looked up from germline, CDR1 is SGHAT and CDR2 is FQNNGV. The length of the CDR3 is 16 residues. In DNA, the CDR3 is TGTGCCAGCAGCTTAGACCCCAGGGGCCAGCGATCTGGCTACACCTTC. Protein: CASSLDPRGQRSGYTF.

The chain uses TRBV11-2 and TRBJ1-1; weak D call: TRBD1 (5 bases). The V end lost 2 bases, the J end lost 0 bases, and 7 bases lay between the germline ends. CDR1 and CDR2 from the germline V gene are SGHAT and FQNNGV. There are 14 residues in the CDR3. CDR3 in DNA: TGTGCCAGCAGCTTAACGGGGCTGAACACTGAAGCTTTCTTT. This translates into CASSLTGLNTEAFF.

The rearrangement uses TRBV6-5 and TRBJ1-1; no firm D call. The germline V gene encodes CDR1 MNHEY and CDR2 SVGAGI. V lost 2 bases, J lost 4 bases, and 8 bases lay in between. The CDR3 runs 13 residues. The CDR3 protein is CASSYESVTEAFF. CDR3 sequence (DNA): TGTGCCAGCAGTTACGAGTCGGTCACTGAAGCTTTCTTT.

The chain joins TRBV5-6 to TRBJ1-4; D is possibly TRBD1 (5 bases). V was clipped by 4 bases and J by 6 bases, with 16 bases between them. Germline CDR1 SGHDT, CDR2 YYEEEE. This CDR3 region has 15 residues. This chain's CDR3 is CASSHDIGADEKLFF. CDR3 in DNA: TGTGCCAGCAGCCACGACATTGGGGCCGATGAAAAACTGTTTTTT.

The V gene is TRBV27, the J gene TRBJ1-1; maybe TRBD1 (5 bases). The CDR3 extends over 14 amino acids. V shed 3 bases and J shed 5 bases, with 13 bases lying between them. Per germline, CDR1 MNHEY and CDR2 SMNVEV (reference sequence). CDR3 in amino acids: CASSFTGVGTEAFF. CDR3 bases: TGTGCCAGCAGTTTTACGGGGGTAGGGACTGAAGCTTTCTTT.

The chain's CDR3 is CASVQGNYGYTF. CDR3 DNA sequence: TGTGCCAGTGTACAGGGCAACTATGGCTACACCTTC. V usage is TRBV19 and J usage is TRBJ1-2; possible D gene TRBD1, 6 bases. This CDR3 has 12 amino acids. V lost 8 bases and J 2 bases, leaving 9 bases between the germline ends. The germline CDR1 and CDR2 sequences are LNHDA and SQIVND (reference sequence).

The CDR3 nucleotides are TGTGCCAGCGGCAAGATGGACAACTCCTACGAGCAGTACTTC. It yields the protein CASGKMDNSYEQYF. The J gene is TRBJ2-7, the V gene TRBV6-6; TRBD1 might be the D (5 bases). From germline, CDR1 is MNHNY and CDR2 SVGAGI (reference sequence). Trimming shortened V by 8 bases and J by 0 bases, and 14 bases separated the two germline ends. The CDR3 totals 14 residues.

The V call is TRBV4-3, the J call TRBJ2-1, with 7 bases that match TRBD2. The CDR3 consists of 15 residues. Trimming at V came to 1 base and at J to 9 bases, leaving 9 bases not matched to a gene. Per germline, CDR1 LGHNA and CDR2 YSLEER. CDR3 in DNA: TGCGCCAGCAGCCAAGTTACTGCGGGAGTAACTGAGCAGTTCTTC. Its protein product is CASSQVTAGVTEQFF.